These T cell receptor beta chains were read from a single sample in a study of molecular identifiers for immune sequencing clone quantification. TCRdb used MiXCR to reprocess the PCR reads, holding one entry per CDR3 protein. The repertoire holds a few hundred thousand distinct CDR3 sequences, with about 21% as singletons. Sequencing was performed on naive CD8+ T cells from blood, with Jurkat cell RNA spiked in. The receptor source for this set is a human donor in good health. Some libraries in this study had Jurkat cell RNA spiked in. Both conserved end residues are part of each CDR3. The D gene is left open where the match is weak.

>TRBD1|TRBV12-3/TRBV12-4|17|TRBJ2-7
CASSRPEQGTPTYEQYF
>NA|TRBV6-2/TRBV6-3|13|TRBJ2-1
CASSNRARDEQFF
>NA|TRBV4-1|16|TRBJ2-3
CASSQVGGEGTDTQYF
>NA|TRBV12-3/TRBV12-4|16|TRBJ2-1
CASSLEGGAERREQFF
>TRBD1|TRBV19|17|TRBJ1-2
CASNKRGLQGEDYGCTF
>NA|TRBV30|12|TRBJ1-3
CAWDGSGNTIYF
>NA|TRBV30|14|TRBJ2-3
CAWERLGGTDTQYF
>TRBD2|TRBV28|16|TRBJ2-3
CASSPSGRAGTDTQYF
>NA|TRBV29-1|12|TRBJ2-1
CSVFATDNEQFF
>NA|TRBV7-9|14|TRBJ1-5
CASSLDSVNQPQHF
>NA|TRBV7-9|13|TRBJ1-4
CASSLEEGRPLFF
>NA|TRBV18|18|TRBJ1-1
CASSPLQGPSTVGTEAFF
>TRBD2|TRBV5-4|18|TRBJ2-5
CASSLGQGLGLGEETQYF
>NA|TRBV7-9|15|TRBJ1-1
CASSLVGGPNTEAFF
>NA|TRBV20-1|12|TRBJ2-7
CSVRLRGYEQYF
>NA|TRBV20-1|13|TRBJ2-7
CSARGAGDYEQYF
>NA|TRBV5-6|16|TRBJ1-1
CASSSDTRRGGTEAFF
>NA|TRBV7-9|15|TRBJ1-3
CASSSDGGEGNTIYF
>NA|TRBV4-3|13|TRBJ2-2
CASSQVIAGELFF
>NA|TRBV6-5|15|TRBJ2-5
CASSYDSGLQETQYF
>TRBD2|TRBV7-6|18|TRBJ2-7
CASSLVRTGGGIVHEQYF
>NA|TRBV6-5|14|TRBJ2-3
CASSYVGRSDTQYF
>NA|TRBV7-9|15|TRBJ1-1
CAGSHYQGRDTEAFF